This record concerns one TCR beta chain sequence. Its target is not known. The data originate from a study of T-cell memory formation after mild COVID-19. Whole-study context: Largely donor-specific TCR clusters were found.

General study findings and limits: There were some responding clones in pre-infection memory, which suggested that cross-reactive memory had joined. Mainly CM and EM harbored the contracting CD4+ clones; mainly EMRA harbored the CD8+ ones.

The CDR3 runs to 13 residues. CDR1 is LGHNA and CDR2 is YSLEER in the germline V gene. V dropped 4 bases and J dropped 4; count of bases not matched to a gene: 1. TCRdb called the 5' RACE reads again in MiXCR, with one record for every CDR3 protein. The repertoire holds 350,000 or so distinct CDR3 sequences, with around 21% as singletons. The sequence derives from an adult woman who had mild COVID-19 (a few samples of this study predate the infection). Cell type and time point are not known. The sample consisted of PBMCs or a T cell subset sorted from them (not recorded which). This sequence joins TRBV4-3 and TRBJ1-1, with 9 bases aligning to TRBD1. The CDR3 sequence is CASSRDRVTEAFF. The CDR3 DNA follows: TGCGCCAGCAGCCGGGACAGGGTCACTGAAGCTTTCTTT.